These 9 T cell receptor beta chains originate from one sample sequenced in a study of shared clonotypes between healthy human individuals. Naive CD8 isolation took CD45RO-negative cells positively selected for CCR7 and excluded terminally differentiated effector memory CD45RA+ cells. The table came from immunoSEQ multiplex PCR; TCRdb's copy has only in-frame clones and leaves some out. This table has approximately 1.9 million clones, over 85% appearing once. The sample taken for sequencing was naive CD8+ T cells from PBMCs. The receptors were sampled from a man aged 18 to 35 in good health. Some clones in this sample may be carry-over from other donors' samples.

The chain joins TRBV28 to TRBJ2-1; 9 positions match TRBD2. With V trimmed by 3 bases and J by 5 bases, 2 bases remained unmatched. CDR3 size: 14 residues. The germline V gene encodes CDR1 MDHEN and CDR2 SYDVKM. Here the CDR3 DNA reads TGTGCCAGCAGTTTTGGACTAGCGAACAATGAGCAGTTCTTC. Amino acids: CASSFGLANNEQFF.

The CDR3 bases are TGTGCCAGCAGCTGGGGGAGAGACACCGGGGAGCTGTTTTTT. Protein: CASSWGRDTGELFF. This chain joins TRBV5-6 and TRBJ2-2; D may be TRBD1 or TRBD2 (5 bases each). CDR3 size: 14 residues. V was shortened by 3 bases and J by 3 bases, with 9 bases between the two germline ends. The germline V gene has CDR1 SGHDT and CDR2 YYEEEE.

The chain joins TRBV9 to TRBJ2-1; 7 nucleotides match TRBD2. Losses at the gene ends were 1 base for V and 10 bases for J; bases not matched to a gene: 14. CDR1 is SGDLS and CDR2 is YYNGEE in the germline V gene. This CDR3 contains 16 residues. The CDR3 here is CASSVNPGRVVGEQFF. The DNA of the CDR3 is TGTGCCAGCAGCGTAAACCCGGGGAGGGTCGTCGGGGAGCAGTTCTTC.

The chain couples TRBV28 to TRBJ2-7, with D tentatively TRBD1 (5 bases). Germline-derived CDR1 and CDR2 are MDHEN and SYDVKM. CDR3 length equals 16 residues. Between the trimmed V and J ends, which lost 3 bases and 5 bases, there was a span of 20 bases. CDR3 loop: CASSLAAGPISHEQYF. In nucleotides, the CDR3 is TGTGCCAGCAGTTTGGCCGCAGGGCCTATTTCCCACGAGCAGTACTTC.

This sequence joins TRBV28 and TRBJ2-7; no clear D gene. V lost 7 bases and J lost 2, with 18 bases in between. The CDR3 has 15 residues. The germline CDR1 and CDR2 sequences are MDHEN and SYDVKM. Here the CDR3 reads CASNGLDVHPYEQYF. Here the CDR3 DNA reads TGTGCCAGCAACGGATTGGACGTCCACCCCTACGAGCAGTACTTC. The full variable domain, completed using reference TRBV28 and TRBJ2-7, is DVKVTQSSRYLVKRTGEKVFLECVQDMDHENMFWYRQDPGLGLRLIYFSYDVKMKEKGDIPEGYSVSREKKERFSLILESASTNQTSMYLCASNGLDVHPYEQYFGPGTRLTVT.

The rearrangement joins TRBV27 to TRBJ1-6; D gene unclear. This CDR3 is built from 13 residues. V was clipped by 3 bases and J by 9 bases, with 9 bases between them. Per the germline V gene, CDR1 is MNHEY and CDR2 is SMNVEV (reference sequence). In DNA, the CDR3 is TGTGCCAGCAGTTTGAACCATCGTTCACCCCTCCACTTT. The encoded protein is CASSLNHRSPLHF.

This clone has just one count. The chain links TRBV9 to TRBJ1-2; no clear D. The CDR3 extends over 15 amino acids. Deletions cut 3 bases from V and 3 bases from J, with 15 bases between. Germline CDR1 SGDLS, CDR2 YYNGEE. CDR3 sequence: CASSGYRVGDYGYTF. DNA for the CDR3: TGTGCCAGCAGCGGATACAGAGTGGGAGACTATGGCTACACCTTC.

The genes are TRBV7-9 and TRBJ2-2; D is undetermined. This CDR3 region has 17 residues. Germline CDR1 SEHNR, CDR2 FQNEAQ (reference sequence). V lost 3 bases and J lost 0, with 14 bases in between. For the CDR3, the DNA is TGTGCCAGCAGCTTTCCCCGGGTCGGGTCGAACACCGGGGAGCTGTTTTTT. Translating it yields CASSFPRVGSNTGELFF.

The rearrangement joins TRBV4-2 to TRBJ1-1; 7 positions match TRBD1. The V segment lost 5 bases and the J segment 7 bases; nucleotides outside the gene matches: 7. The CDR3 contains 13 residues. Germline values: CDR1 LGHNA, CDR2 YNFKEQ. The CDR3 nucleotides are TGTGCCAGCAGCGCGACAGGGCGGGGTGAAGCTTTCTTT. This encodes CASSATGRGEAFF.